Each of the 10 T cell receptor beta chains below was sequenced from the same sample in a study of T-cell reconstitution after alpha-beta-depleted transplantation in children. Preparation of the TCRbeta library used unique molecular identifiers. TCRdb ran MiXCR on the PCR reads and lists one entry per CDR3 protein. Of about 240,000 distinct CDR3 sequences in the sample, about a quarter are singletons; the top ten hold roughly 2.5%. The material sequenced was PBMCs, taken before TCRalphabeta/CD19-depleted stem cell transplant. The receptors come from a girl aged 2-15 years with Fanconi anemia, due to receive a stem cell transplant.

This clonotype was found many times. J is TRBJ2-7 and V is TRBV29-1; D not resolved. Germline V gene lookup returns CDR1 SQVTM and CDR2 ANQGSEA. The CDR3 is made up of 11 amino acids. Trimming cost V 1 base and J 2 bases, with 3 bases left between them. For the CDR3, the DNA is TGCAGCGTTGAAGGTACCTACGAGCAGTACTTC. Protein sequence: CSVEGTYEQYF.

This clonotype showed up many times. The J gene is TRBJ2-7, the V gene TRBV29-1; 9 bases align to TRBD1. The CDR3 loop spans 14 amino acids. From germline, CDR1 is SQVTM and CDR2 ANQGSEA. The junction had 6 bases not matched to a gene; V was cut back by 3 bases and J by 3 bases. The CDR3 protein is CSVEGQGWGYEQYF. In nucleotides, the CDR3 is TGCAGCGTTGAGGGACAGGGATGGGGCTACGAGCAGTACTTC.

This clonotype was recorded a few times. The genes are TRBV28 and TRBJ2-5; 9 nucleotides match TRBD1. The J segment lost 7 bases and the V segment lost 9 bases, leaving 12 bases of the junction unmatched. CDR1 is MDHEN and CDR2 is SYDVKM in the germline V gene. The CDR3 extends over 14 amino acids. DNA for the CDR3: TGTGCCAGTGCCGCCGGGGGACAGGGCATGACCCAGTACTTC. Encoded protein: CASAAGGQGMTQYF.

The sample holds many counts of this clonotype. This CDR3 is CSARDHGTSYEQYF. The CDR3 DNA follows: TGCAGTGCTAGAGACCACGGTACTAGCTACGAGCAGTACTTC. The J gene is TRBJ2-7, the V gene TRBV20-1; a possible D gene is TRBD2 (5 bases). V lost 0 bases, J lost 3 bases, and 12 bases lay in between. The germline V gene encodes CDR1 DFQATT and CDR2 SNEGSKA (reference sequence). This CDR3 contains 14 residues.

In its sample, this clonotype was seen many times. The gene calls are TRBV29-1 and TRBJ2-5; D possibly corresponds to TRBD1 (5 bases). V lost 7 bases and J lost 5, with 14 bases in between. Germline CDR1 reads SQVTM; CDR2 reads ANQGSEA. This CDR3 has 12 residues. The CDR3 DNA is TGCAGCGGATCGACAGCCCTGGAGACCCAGTACTTC. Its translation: CSGSTALETQYF.

The CDR3 loop is CASSLGVVHNEKLFF. CDR3 sequence (DNA): TGTGCCAGCAGCTTAGGCGTCGTACATAATGAAAAACTGTTTTTT. This sequence joins TRBV7-2 and TRBJ1-4; no reliable D call. V lost 1 base to trimming and J lost 4 bases, with 10 bases between them. The V gene's germline CDR1 is SGHTA and CDR2 FQGNSA. This CDR3 contains 15 residues.

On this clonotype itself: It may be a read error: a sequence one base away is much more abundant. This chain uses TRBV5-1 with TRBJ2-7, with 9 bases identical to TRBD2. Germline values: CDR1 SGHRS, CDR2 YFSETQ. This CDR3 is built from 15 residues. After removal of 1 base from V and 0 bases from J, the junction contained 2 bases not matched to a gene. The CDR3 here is CASSLLAGSSYEQYF. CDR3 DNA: TGCGCCAGCAGCTTGCTAGCGGGGAGCTCCTACGAGCAGTACTTC.

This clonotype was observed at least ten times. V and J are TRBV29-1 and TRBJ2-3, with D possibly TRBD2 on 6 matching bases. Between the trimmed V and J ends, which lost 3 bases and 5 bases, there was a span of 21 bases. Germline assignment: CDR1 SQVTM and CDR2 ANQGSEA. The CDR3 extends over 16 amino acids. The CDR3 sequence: CSVDGPIPGDVDTQYF. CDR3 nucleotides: TGCAGCGTTGACGGGCCGATACCGGGAGACGTAGATACGCAGTATTTT.

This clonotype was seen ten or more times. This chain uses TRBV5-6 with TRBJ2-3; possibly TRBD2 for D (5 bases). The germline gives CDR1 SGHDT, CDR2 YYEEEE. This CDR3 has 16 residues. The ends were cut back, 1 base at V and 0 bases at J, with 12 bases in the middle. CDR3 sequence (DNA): TGTGCCAGCAGCTTGAAACGGGGAACTAGCACAGATACGCAGTATTTT. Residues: CASSLKRGTSTDTQYF.

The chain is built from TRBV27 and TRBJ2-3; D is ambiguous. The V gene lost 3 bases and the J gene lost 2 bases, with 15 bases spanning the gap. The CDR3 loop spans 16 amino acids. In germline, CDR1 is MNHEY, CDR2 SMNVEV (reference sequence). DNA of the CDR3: TGTGCCAGCAGTTTTTCTGGCCCACTCCCCACAGATACGCAGTATTTT. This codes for CASSFSGPLPTDTQYF.